The TCR beta chain described here comes from a study of control samples from healthy donors and cancer patients. After removal of 6 bases from V and 7 bases from J, the junction contained 9 bases not matched to a gene. The CDR3 is 16 amino acids. CDR1 is MDHEN, CDR2 SYDVKM, per germline. Sequenced by immunoSEQ multiplex PCR; TCRdb stores in-frame clones only, minus some. This repertoire shows about 220,000 clones, roughly 94% found once; its top ten account for roughly 1.6%. The TCR was taken from a man between 45 and 60 years old in good health. The specimen sequenced was blood. The chain combines TRBV28 with TRBJ1-6; TRBD1 agrees at 10 bases. The CDR3 loop is CASSYGQGVGNSPLHF. In nucleotides, the CDR3 is TGTGCCAGCAGCTACGGACAGGGGGTCGGGAATTCACCCCTCCACTTT.